Listed below are T cell receptor beta chains from one sample, sequenced in a study of blood T cell repertoires in COVID-19. TCRdb keeps only in-frame clones here, not all; method: immunoSEQ multiplex PCR. The sample includes approximately 170,000 clones, about 85% of them seen just once. Sequencing was done on a sample of peripheral blood. The source is a man in his sixties who had recovered from COVID-19. The CDR3 runs from the conserved cysteine through the conserved F or W. D genes are given only for firm matches. Only part of the rows carry a size: once, few, many, or a class if the clone is expanded.

size	V	D	J	DNA	CDR3
once	TRBV2	TRBD1	TRBJ1-1	TGTGCCAGCAGTGAGCTAGGGGGCTTGAACACTGAAGCTTTCTTT	CASSELGGLNTEAFF
NA	TRBV29-1	NA	TRBJ1-1	TGCAGCGTTGGGTGGGCCGGTGGGAGTGTGAACACTGAAGCTTTCTTT	CSVGWAGGSVNTEAFF
NA	TRBV6-5	NA	TRBJ1-4	TGTGCCAGCAGAGCCAGTGGCGGCGAACTGTTTTTT	CASRASGGELFF
NA	TRBV6-6	NA	TRBJ2-5	TGTGCCAGCAGTTCAAACCTAGTGGCGGAGACCCAGTACTTC	CASSSNLVAETQYF
once	TRBV5-1	NA	TRBJ1-4	TGCGCCAGCAGCTTGGCCGGAGGGGCGCAGAGTGAAAAACTGTTTTTT	CASSLAGGAQSEKLFF
NA	TRBV3-1/TRBV3-2	NA	TRBJ1-2	TGTGCCAGCAGTCGACAGACCACTAACTATGGCTACACCTTC	CASSRQTTNYGYTF
NA	TRBV5-1	TRBD1	TRBJ1-1	TGCGCCAGCAGCGGGCGACAGGGAGAAACTGAAGCTTTCTTT	CASSGRQGETEAFF
NA	TRBV12-5	NA	TRBJ1-3	TGTGCTAGTGGTTTGGGGAGTGGAGCAAGCCAAGGAAACACCATATATTTT	CASGLGSGASQGNTIYF
once	TRBV27	TRBD1	TRBJ1-2	TGTGCCAGCAGTTCCGACAGGGGGCCCTATGGCTACACCTTC	CASSSDRGPYGYTF
NA	TRBV19	TRBD1	TRBJ1-1	TGTGCCAGCCAGCCCCCGGGACAGCCGAACACTGAAGCTTTCTTT	CASQPPGQPNTEAFF
NA	TRBV5-1	TRBD1	TRBJ1-1	TGCGCCAGCAGCCCAGACCGGACAGGGACTGAAGCTTTCTTT	CASSPDRTGTEAFF
NA	TRBV19	TRBD1	TRBJ2-6	TGTGCCAGTAGTAAAACAGGGGAAAACGTCCTGACTTTC	CASSKTGENVLTF
NA	TRBV30	NA	TRBJ1-4	TGTGCCTGGACCTATAATGAAAAACTGTTTTTT	CAWTYNEKLFF
once	TRBV5-4	TRBD1	TRBJ1-4	TGTGCCAGCAGCCTATCGGACAGGGCTAATGAAAAACTGTTTTTT	CASSLSDRANEKLFF
NA	TRBV10-2	NA	TRBJ2-1	TGCGCCAGCGGGGGAGGTAGCTCCTACAATGAGCAGTTCTTC	CASGGGSSYNEQFF
NA	TRBV3-1/TRBV3-2	NA	TRBJ1-2	TGTGCCAGCAGCCAAAGCACGGGGAAGGTCTATGGCTACACCTTC	CASSQSTGKVYGYTF
NA	TRBV4-1	NA	TRBJ1-2	TGCGCCAGCAGCCAAGAGCCAGGCTCCCCGTACACCTTC	CASSQEPGSPYTF
NA	TRBV7-3	TRBD2	TRBJ2-5	TGTGCCAGCAGCGATAACGGGGGGGCTAGCGGGCAAGAGACCCAGTACTTC	CASSDNGGASGQETQYF
NA	TRBV6-5	NA	TRBJ2-7	TGTGCCAGCAAGACAGATCCCAGTTACTACGAGCAGTACTTC	CASKTDPSYYEQYF
NA	TRBV6-5	TRBD2	TRBJ2-5	TGTGCCAGCAGTTACGGGGAGGGGTTGGGAGAGACCCAGTACTTC	CASSYGEGLGETQYF
few	TRBV9	TRBD1	TRBJ1-3	TGTGCCAGTTCGGTTTCAGGGGGCTCTGGAAACACCATATATTTT	CASSVSGGSGNTIYF
NA	TRBV6-5	NA	TRBJ2-1	TGTGCCAGCAGTTTCACGCCCAGCTCTCGGGGTTTGCAGTTCTTC	CASSFTPSSRGLQFF
NA	TRBV11-2	TRBD1	TRBJ2-3	TGTGCCAGCAGCTTAGGGACAGGCTTCTTTAGCACAGATACGCAGTATTTT	CASSLGTGFFSTDTQYF
NA	TRBV2	NA	TRBJ1-2	TGTGCCAGCAAGGGGGATGGAGAGGGAGGCTACACCTTC	CASKGDGEGGYTF
once	TRBV30	TRBD1	TRBJ1-2	TGTGCCTGGAGTGCGGAGTGGGGACAGAACTATGGCTACACCTTC	CAWSAEWGQNYGYTF
once	TRBV18	TRBD2	TRBJ2-1	TGTGCCAGCTCACCGCTTGCTAGCGGGAGTCTCATTAGCGATGAGCAGTTCTTC	CASSPLASGSLISDEQFF
NA	TRBV7-8	TRBD1	TRBJ2-7	TGTGCCAGCAGCTTGACAGGGATAACCTACGAGCAGTACTTC	CASSLTGITYEQYF
NA	TRBV19	NA	TRBJ2-5	TGTGCCAGTAGTCCCTCTGGTGGGCCCCAAGAGACCCAGTACTTC	CASSPSGGPQETQYF
NA	TRBV6-2/TRBV6-3	NA	TRBJ1-1	TGTGCCAGCAGTTACAGGACACTTATCGCGAACACTGAAGCTTTCTTT	CASSYRTLIANTEAFF
NA	TRBV5-8	TRBD1	TRBJ2-1	TGTGCCAGCAGCATACAGGGGGCGGACTACAATGAGCAGTTCTTC	CASSIQGADYNEQFF
NA	TRBV2	TRBD1	TRBJ1-5	TGTGCCAGCAGTGGCGGGACAGGGCCTTCTGGGCCCCAGCATTTT	CASSGGTGPSGPQHF
NA	TRBV5-1	TRBD2	TRBJ2-1	TGCGCCAGCAGCCGACCTCTAGCGGGGGGGGACTCTCACTCCTACAATGAGCAGTTCTTC	CASSRPLAGGDSHSYNEQFF
NA	TRBV19	TRBD1	TRBJ2-2	TGTGCCAGTACCCACGGGACAGCGAACACCGGGGAGCTGTTTTTT	CASTHGTANTGELFF
NA	TRBV11-3	TRBD1	TRBJ2-3	TGTGCCAGCAGCTTGGAAGGGGGCAGTAGGACGCAGTATTTT	CASSLEGGSRTQYF
NA	TRBV3-1/TRBV3-2	NA	TRBJ1-5	TGTGCCAGCAGCCCTGGGGGAGGGGGTCGGGGCAATCAGCCCCAGCATTTT	CASSPGGGGRGNQPQHF
NA	TRBV5-1	NA	TRBJ1-5	TGCGCCAGCAGCCCCGGGGGTTACAATCAGCCCCAGCATTTT	CASSPGGYNQPQHF
NA	TRBV3-1/TRBV3-2	NA	TRBJ2-1	TGTGCCAGCACCTTAGGGGATATGGGCAATGAGCAGTTCTTC	CASTLGDMGNEQFF
NA	TRBV7-3	TRBD1	TRBJ2-5	TGTGCCAGCAGCTCTGGACAGGCCCAAGAGACCCAGTACTTC	CASSSGQAQETQYF
NA	TRBV7-8	NA	TRBJ2-2	TGTGCCAGCAGCCCTTCGTCCCGGGGGAGCGGGGAGCTGTTTTTT	CASSPSSRGSGELFF
NA	TRBV5-1	TRBD1	TRBJ1-1	TGCGCCAGCAGCTTACAACCTCCGGGACAGAGCATGAACACTGAAGCTTTCTTT	CASSLQPPGQSMNTEAFF
NA	TRBV7-3	TRBD1	TRBJ1-1	TGTGCCAGCAGCTTCGACAGGGCGGCTGAAGCTTTCTTT	CASSFDRAAEAFF
NA	TRBV20-1	NA	TRBJ1-2	TGCAGTGCTAGTCCGGGACTCTCTGGCTACACCTTC	CSASPGLSGYTF
few	TRBV7-9	TRBD2	TRBJ2-1	TGTGCCAGCAGCTATAAAGTCAGTGGCGGGGGTATGGATGAGCAGTTCTTC	CASSYKVSGGGMDEQFF
NA	TRBV12-3/TRBV12-4	TRBD2	TRBJ2-3	TGTGCCAGCATCACAGCGGGGTTGGATACGCAGTATTTT	CASITAGLDTQYF
NA	TRBV7-9	TRBD2	TRBJ2-7	TGTGCCAGCAGCTCCGGAGCGGGGGAAACCTACGAGCAGTACTTC	CASSSGAGETYEQYF
NA	TRBV20-1	NA	TRBJ1-1	TGCAGTGCTAGAGATCTGTCAGCTTTCTTT	CSARDLSAFF
NA	TRBV5-4	NA	TRBJ2-5	TGTGCCAGCAGCTTAGGGGCCTTAGGGTTACAAGAGACCCAGTACTTC	CASSLGALGLQETQYF
NA	TRBV19	TRBD1	TRBJ1-5	TGTGCCAGTAGTACTAACGGACAGGGCAATCAGCCCCAGCATTTT	CASSTNGQGNQPQHF
NA	TRBV6-5	NA	TRBJ2-2	TGTGCCAGCAACCCCGACAGGAACACCGGGGAGCTGTTTTTT	CASNPDRNTGELFF
NA	TRBV7-3	NA	TRBJ2-5	TGTGCCAGCAGCTTGGGTTTAGGCGGGGCAGCCCAAGAGACCCAGTACTTC	CASSLGLGGAAQETQYF
NA	TRBV12-5	NA	TRBJ2-7	TGTGCTAGTGGTTTACTCGCCTACGAGCAGTACTTC	CASGLLAYEQYF
NA	TRBV19	TRBD1	TRBJ2-2	TGTGCCAGTAGTGCCGAAGGGACAGGGAACACCGGGGAGCTGTTTTTT	CASSAEGTGNTGELFF
NA	TRBV5-1	NA	TRBJ1-2	TGCGCCAGCAGCTTGGAGGGGAATAGTGGCTACACCTTC	CASSLEGNSGYTF
NA	TRBV6-2/TRBV6-3	NA	TRBJ1-2	TGTGCCAGCACCCCTACAGAAGCTAACTATGGCTACACCTTC	CASTPTEANYGYTF
NA	TRBV2	TRBD2	TRBJ2-1	TGTGCCAGCAGCGAGACTAGCGGGGGGGCGGATGAGCAGTTCTTC	CASSETSGGADEQFF